Sequencing of this TCR beta chain was carried out in a study of shared clonotypes between healthy human individuals. Study conclusions and caveats: The sharing of about 5% of naive CD4 clonotypes was seen across several donors.

Only one count was recorded for this clone. Its antigen is still unknown. All donors were Caucasian adults living in Nashville, Tennessee. Using immunoSEQ multiplex PCR, the repertoire was profiled, and TCRdb retains in-frame clones only, with some absent. The sample includes approximately 530,000 clones, approximately 95% of them seen just once. The sequence was collected from a woman in her twenties or thirties in good health. The source material was naive CD4+ T cells sorted from blood. Documented subset: CD45RA+ positively selected.

The CDR3 DNA follows: TGTGCCAGCAACCTTTATAGCGACCCCTACGAGCAGTACTTC. Its protein product is CASNLYSDPYEQYF. The rearrangement links TRBV28 to TRBJ2-7; TRBD2 is a possible D gene (5 bases). Germline V lookup: CDR1 MDHEN, CDR2 SYDVKM. The CDR3 loop spans 14 amino acids. The V gene lost 7 bases and the J gene lost 2 bases, with 15 bases spanning the gap.